Each of the 27 T cell receptor beta chains below was sequenced from the same sample in a study of T-cell reconstitution after alpha-beta-depleted transplantation in children. For TCRbeta, the library was prepared with unique molecular identifiers. In TCRdb, the PCR reads were re-called with MiXCR into one record per CDR3 protein. The sample carries approximately 430,000 distinct CDR3 sequences, around 15% recorded once. Sequencing used PBMCs, mostly from graft donor cells, obtained 360 days after TCRalphabeta/CD19-depleted stem cell transplant. These receptors all come from a boy under three years old who had a stem cell transplant for Wiskott-Aldrich syndrome, so the T cells may come from the graft donor.

This clonotype was counted a few times. The chain joins TRBV6-5 to TRBJ2-1; 12 bases line up with TRBD2. Germline V gives CDR1 MNHEY, CDR2 SVGAGI. The trim removed 1 base at V and 10 bases at J, leaving 2 bases unmatched. The CDR3 length is 14 residues. CDR3 sequence reads: CASSYLGLAGEQFF. The CDR3 coding sequence is TGTGCCAGCAGTTACTTGGGACTAGCGGGCGAGCAGTTCTTC.

The chain carries TRBV24-1 and TRBJ2-3, with 8 nucleotides matching TRBD1. V shed 0 bases and J 3 bases; nucleotides not matched to a gene: 1. The CDR3 loop spans 15 amino acids. CDR1 and CDR2 (germline): KGHDR, SFDVKD. CDR3 residues: CATSDLGQGTDTQYF. The CDR3 DNA is TGTGCCACCAGTGATTTGGGACAGGGTACAGATACGCAGTATTTT.

This rearrangement joins TRBV20-1 to TRBJ2-7; TRBD1 might be the D (6 bases). V lost 5 bases to trimming and J lost 2 bases, with 10 bases between them. CDR1 and CDR2 (germline): DFQATT, SNEGSKA (reference sequence). There are 12 residues in the CDR3. For the CDR3, the DNA is TGCAGTGCTCCGACAGGTACCTACGAGCAGTACTTC. It codes for CSAPTGTYEQYF.

This clonotype was found a few times. The J gene is TRBJ2-7, the V gene TRBV20-1; D is ambiguous. V was pared by 2 bases and J by 10 bases, with 12 bases between. Germline-derived CDR1 and CDR2 are DFQATT and SNEGSKA (reference sequence). The CDR3 is made up of 11 amino acids. CDR3 protein: CSARFGPNQYF. The CDR3 region has the DNA TGCAGTGCTAGATTCGGACCTAACCAGTACTTC.

This clonotype was observed a few times. The CDR3 nucleotides are TGTGCCAGCCGGAGGAAGCTAGCTCTCAATGAGCAGTTCTTC. Translated: CASRRKLALNEQFF. The chain couples TRBV28 to TRBJ2-1; a weak D match, TRBD2 (5 bases). Trimming took 8 bases from V and 6 from J, leaving 17 bases between them. Germline V CDR1 and CDR2: MDHEN, SYDVKM. The CDR3 is 14 amino acids.

In nucleotides, the CDR3 is TGCGCCAGCAGGCATAGTCGGAATGGGGCCACCGGGGAGCTGTTTTTT. Translating it yields CASRHSRNGATGELFF. This chain connects TRBV4-3 to TRBJ2-2, with a tentative D call TRBD1 (5 bases). This CDR3 is 16 amino acids long. V was pared by 6 bases and J by 4 bases, with 18 bases between. Germline CDR1 LGHNA, CDR2 YSLEER.

J is TRBJ2-6 and V is TRBV7-9; 7 bases are a match to TRBD1. Per germline, CDR1 SEHNR and CDR2 FQNEAQ (reference sequence). V trimming: 7 bases; J trimming: 4 bases; junction bases outside the gene matches: 7. The CDR3 extends over 15 amino acids. The CDR3 sequence is CASIRQGRGANVLTF. The DNA of the CDR3 is TGTGCCAGCATCAGACAGGGCCGGGGGGCCAACGTCCTGACTTTC.

V and J are TRBV10-3 and TRBJ2-3, with 8 bases fitting TRBD2. This CDR3 is built from 17 residues. Looked up from germline, CDR1 is ENHRY and CDR2 is SYGVKD. J lost 2 bases, V lost 4 bases, and 11 bases had no gene match. The CDR3 DNA reads as TGTGCCATCAGTGTCTACCAGGGCGGGGGGCCCACAGATACGCAGTATTTT. It specifies CAISVYQGGGPTDTQYF.

CDR3 sequence (DNA): TGTGCCAGCAGCGTAGATGGCGGGAACTACAATGAGCAGTTCTTC. Protein sequence: CASSVDGGNYNEQFF. This chain links TRBV9 with TRBJ2-1; D possibly corresponds to TRBD2 (6 bases). Germline CDR1 is SGDLS and CDR2 is YYNGEE. The V gene lost 0 bases and the J gene lost 3 bases, with 10 bases spanning the gap. This CDR3 is 15 amino acids long.

This clonotype was counted many times. The chain links TRBV28 to TRBJ2-7; a possible D gene is TRBD1 (5 bases). The length of the CDR3 is 13 residues. Trimming pared 7 bases from V and 2 bases from J, leaving 12 bases between. Germline CDR1 and CDR2: MDHEN and SYDVKM. The CDR3 DNA is TGTGCCAGCACTGCACAGGCAACCTACGAGCAGTACTTC. It specifies CASTAQATYEQYF.

This clonotype was counted at least ten times. This chain links TRBV5-1 with TRBJ2-1; 9 bases are shared with TRBD1. Germline lookup yields CDR1 SGHRS and CDR2 YFSETQ. V trimming: 4 bases; J trimming: 1 base; junction bases outside the gene matches: 3. The CDR3 consists of 15 residues. CDR3 bases: TGCGCCAGCAGCCGGGACAGGGTTTCCTACAATGAGCAGTTCTTC. This gives the protein CASSRDRVSYNEQFF.

The chain carries TRBV7-4 and TRBJ1-3; 9 positions agree with TRBD1. The CDR3 totals 19 residues. Germline assignment: CDR1 SGHVT and CDR2 SQSDAQ. The V and J ends lost 2 bases and 0 bases, in that order; junction bases with no gene match: 11. The CDR3 reads CASSLPITGTGSSGNTIYF. As DNA, the CDR3 is TGTGCCAGCAGCTTACCAATAACCGGGACAGGGTCCTCTGGAAACACCATATATTTT.

This chain uses TRBV7-6 with TRBJ2-4; 9 nucleotides match TRBD2. The V and J ends lost 1 base and 5 bases, in that order; junction bases with no gene match: 9. CDR1 and CDR2 from the germline V gene are SGHVS and FNYEAQ. The CDR3 totals 17 residues. CDR3 DNA: TGTGCCAGCAGCTTAGTTGTGGCGGGAGGGCCGGAAAACATTCAGTACTTC. It specifies CASSLVVAGGPENIQYF.

This clonotype was seen only a few times. The V gene is TRBV10-3, the J gene TRBJ2-7, with D perhaps TRBD2 (7 bases). Germline V gene lookup returns CDR1 ENHRY and CDR2 SYGVKD. V was cut by 3 bases and J by 7 bases, with 19 bases left in between. This CDR3 is 15 amino acids long. CDR3 in amino acids: CAISETRLGGGEQYF. The CDR3 DNA reads as TGTGCCATCAGTGAAACCCGACTAGGGGGAGGGGAGCAGTACTTC.

This clonotype was seen a handful of times. This rearrangement joins TRBV6-1 to TRBJ2-5; D remains ambiguous. Germline V gene data show CDR1 as MNHNS and CDR2 as SASEGT. V was cut by 6 bases and J by 6 bases, with 17 bases left in between. The CDR3 runs to 14 residues. The CDR3 is CASSFGSEEQTQYF. CDR3 coding DNA: TGTGCCAGCAGCTTTGGATCTGAAGAGCAGACCCAGTACTTC.

In this sample, this clonotype turned up a few times. This chain connects TRBV5-6 to TRBJ2-1; D is unclear. V was pared by 3 bases and J by 6 bases, with 10 bases between. CDR1 and CDR2 (germline): SGHDT, YYEEEE. CDR3 length equals 13 residues. CDR3 sequence: CASSSESSNEQFF. The CDR3 nucleotides are TGTGCCAGCAGCTCCGAGAGCAGCAATGAGCAGTTCTTC.

V gene TRBV18 combines with J gene TRBJ2-3, with D tentatively TRBD2 (5 bases). This CDR3 is built from 15 residues. The germline V gene has CDR1 KGHSH and CDR2 LQKENI. Deletions cut 3 bases from V and 2 bases from J, with 12 bases between. CDR3 sequence: CASSPQLGNTDTQYF. Here the CDR3 DNA reads TGTGCCAGCTCACCTCAACTAGGGAACACAGATACGCAGTATTTT.

In the case of this clonotype: At one end the junction does not follow the germline gene, possibly because of a read error. The DNA for the CDR3 is TGCGCCAGCCGCTTGGCGGGTAGCGGGGGGCCCAGTCTTGAGCAGTTCTTC. Amino acids: CASRLAGSGGPSLEQFF. The chain combines TRBV5-1 with TRBJ2-1; TRBD2 matches 10 bases. This CDR3 region has 17 residues. From germline, CDR1 is SGHRS and CDR2 YFSETQ. The full variable domain, rest sourced from reference TRBV5-1 and TRBJ2-1, is KAGVTQTPRYLIKTRGQQVTLSCSPISGHRSVSWYQQTPGQGLQFLFEYFSETQRNKGNFPGRFSGRQFSNSRSEMNVSTLELGDSALYLCASRLAGSGGPSLEQFFGPGTRLTVL.

This clonotype was seen more than once but under ten times. The rearrangement uses TRBV28 and TRBJ2-3, with TRBD2 matching over 8 bases. The CDR3 is 16 amino acids. The germline gives CDR1 MDHEN, CDR2 SYDVKM. Unmatched junction bases numbered 12, after V lost 5 bases and J lost 5 bases. CDR3 sequence: CASSDPGLGRKDTQYF. The CDR3 coding sequence is TGTGCCAGCAGTGACCCGGGACTAGGACGCAAAGATACGCAGTATTTT.

A few counts support this clonotype. V and J are TRBV20-1 and TRBJ2-7; D is uncertain. Germline CDR1 is DFQATT and CDR2 is SNEGSKA (reference sequence). Trimming pared 6 bases from V and 5 bases from J, leaving 20 bases between. The CDR3 totals 14 residues. The CDR3 spells CSAGNRNSLNEQYF. In DNA form, the CDR3 reads TGCAGTGCCGGTAATCGGAACTCCTTGAACGAGCAGTACTTC.

The chain uses TRBV14 and TRBJ2-7, with D perhaps TRBD1 (5 bases). The ends were cut back, 5 bases at V and 3 bases at J, with 11 bases in the middle. The CDR3 covers 13 residues. CDR1 and CDR2 from the germline V gene are SGHDN and FVKESK. The CDR3 spells CASSRGSLYEQYF. CDR3 nucleotide sequence: TGTGCCAGCAGCAGGGGTAGTCTCTACGAGCAGTACTTC.

The gene calls are TRBV5-1 and TRBJ2-1; D remains unclear. The CDR3 extends over 15 amino acids. With 2 bases removed from V and 6 bases from J, the gap between germline ends came to 15 bases. Germline CDR1 is SGHRS and CDR2 is YFSETQ. The CDR3 nucleotides are TGCGCCAGCAGCTTTCGTGGGCAGGCCACCAATGAGCAGTTCTTC. Translated: CASSFRGQATNEQFF.

V gene TRBV4-3 combines with J gene TRBJ2-7, with 8 bases that match TRBD1. The J segment lost 3 bases and the V segment lost 10 bases, leaving 8 bases of the junction unmatched. The CDR3 length is 13 residues. Per the germline V gene, CDR1 is LGHNA and CDR2 is YSLEER. The CDR3 loop reads CAIDDRGIYEQYF. CDR3 coding DNA: TGCGCCATCGACGACAGGGGCATCTACGAGCAGTACTTC.

The rearrangement uses TRBV6-1 and TRBJ1-4; TRBD1 is a possible D gene (6 bases). Germline loops: CDR1 MNHNS, CDR2 SASEGT. This CDR3 contains 14 residues. Between the trimmed V and J ends, which lost 6 bases and 10 bases, there was a span of 18 bases. The CDR3 region is CASSPIRTVRKLFF. CDR3 DNA: TGTGCCAGCAGCCCAATCCGGACAGTCCGAAAACTGTTTTTT.

J is TRBJ1-1 and V is TRBV7-9; D remains ambiguous. Germline CDR1 reads SEHNR; CDR2 reads FQNEAQ (reference sequence). V lost 5 bases, J lost 8 bases, and 9 bases lay in between. The CDR3 has 11 residues. CDR3 bases: TGTGCCAGCAGCCGTTCCGCGGAAGCTTTCTTT. It specifies CASSRSAEAFF.

This clonotype was seen a handful of times. The rearrangement joins TRBV20-1 to TRBJ2-5, with D possibly TRBD2 on 5 matching bases. The V end lost 3 bases, the J end lost 9 bases, and 20 bases lay between the germline ends. This CDR3 is 14 amino acids long. Germline V lookup: CDR1 DFQATT, CDR2 SNEGSKA (reference sequence). The CDR3 is CSASPDFFRGPQYF. The CDR3 region has the DNA TGCAGTGCTAGTCCGGACTTTTTCAGAGGGCCCCAGTACTTC.

This clonotype was found many times. The rearrangement joins TRBV6-4 to TRBJ2-7; 8 bases map to TRBD2. J was trimmed by 3 bases and V by 5 bases; bases with no gene match: 33. CDR3 length equals 23 residues. Germline V gene data show CDR1 as MRHNA and CDR2 as SNTAGT. CDR3: CASSPFGILSGLAGRSRIYEQYF. The CDR3 DNA follows: TGTGCCAGCAGTCCATTTGGGATTTTGTCAGGACTAGCAGGACGCTCGCGGATCTACGAGCAGTACTTC.